Below are 26 T cell receptor beta chains sequenced from a single sample in a study of naive and memory T cell subsets. Study conclusions and caveats: Naive repertoires, especially CD8, held a few larger clonotypes, possibly memory cells re-expressing CD45RA.

Both TRBC1 and TRBC2 were covered by a beta constant-region primer of two equimolar oligonucleotides. Nested alpha and beta constant-region primers with the SP2 primer drove four PCR rounds on ligated cDNA. Each CDR3 protein gets one entry after TCRdb re-called the UMI-ligation and nested PCR reads with MiXCR. The table records roughly 140,000 distinct CDR3 sequences, approximately 20% of them present only once. No cognate antigen is known for these TCRs. The sample taken for sequencing was naive CD8+ T cells from blood. These receptors all stem from a human donor in good health.

The genes are TRBV20-1 and TRBJ2-1, with 10 bases fitting TRBD2. The CDR3 contains 20 residues. The J segment lost 4 bases and the V segment lost 0 bases, leaving 18 bases of the junction unmatched. CDR1 is DFQATT, CDR2 SNEGSKA, per germline (reference sequence). This CDR3 is CSARDRDRTSGVRTYNEQFF. The CDR3 region has the DNA TGCAGTGCTAGAGACCGGGACAGGACTAGCGGAGTCCGCACATACAATGAGCAGTTCTTC.

The chain has TRBV28 and TRBJ2-2; tentatively, D is TRBD2 (6 bases). The CDR3 is 14 amino acids. Germline V CDR1 and CDR2: MDHEN, SYDVKM. Between the trimmed V and J ends, which lost 7 bases and 5 bases, there was a span of 14 bases. The CDR3 loop is CASIGQEGTGELFF. In DNA form, the CDR3 reads TGTGCCAGCATCGGGCAGGAGGGGACCGGGGAGCTGTTTTTT.

This clonotype has just a few counts. The chain is built from TRBV9 and TRBJ2-7; 9 positions match TRBD2. Trimming cost V 0 bases and J 4 bases; bases outside gene matches: 5. Per germline, CDR1 SGDLS and CDR2 YYNGEE. The CDR3 extends over 15 amino acids. The CDR3 sequence: CASSVGVSGSYEQYF. CDR3 nucleotide sequence: TGTGCCAGCAGCGTAGGCGTTAGCGGGAGTTACGAGCAGTACTTC.

This clonotype was seen a few times. The chain links TRBV30 to TRBJ1-5; tentatively, D is TRBD1 (5 bases). Between the trimmed V and J ends, which lost 3 bases and 7 bases, there was a span of 10 bases. CDR1 GTSNPN and CDR2 SVGIG come from the germline V gene (reference sequence). The CDR3 length is 12 residues. The DNA of the CDR3 is TGTGCCTGGAGCGCAGGGACCCAGCCCCAGCATTTT. Translated: CAWSAGTQPQHF.

This chain links TRBV4-1 with TRBJ1-2, with D possibly being TRBD1 (5 bases). Between the trimmed V and J ends, which lost 0 bases and 4 bases, there was a span of 9 bases. CDR3 length: 14 amino acids. Germline V gives CDR1 MGHRA, CDR2 YSYEKL. In DNA form, the CDR3 reads TGCGCCAGCAGCCAAGAGGACAACGTCTATGGCTACACCTTC. Protein sequence: CASSQEDNVYGYTF.

This clonotype was counted a few times. This chain uses TRBV13 with TRBJ2-7; possibly TRBD1 for D (6 bases). V lost 7 bases and J 1 base, leaving 14 bases between the germline ends. The CDR3 consists of 14 residues. Germline V lookup: CDR1 PRHDT, CDR2 FYEKMQ (reference sequence). DNA of the CDR3: TGTGCCAGCAAAAACTGGGGGCAGTCCTACGAGCAGTACTTC. Protein sequence: CASKNWGQSYEQYF.

In its sample, this clonotype was seen a few times. The chain joins TRBV10-3 to TRBJ2-5; D is tentatively TRBD1 or TRBD2 (5 bases each). The CDR3 has 16 residues. Germline lookup yields CDR1 ENHRY and CDR2 SYGVKD. V dropped 0 bases and J dropped 1 base, with 12 bases sitting between them. Here the CDR3 reads CAISESTRDRQETQYF. The CDR3 DNA follows: TGTGCCATCAGTGAGTCGACTCGGGACCGCCAAGAGACCCAGTACTTC.

This chain links TRBV29-1 with TRBJ2-1; the D is unclear. V was trimmed by 4 bases and J by 7 bases, leaving 11 bases between them. The germline V gene encodes CDR1 SQVTM and CDR2 ANQGSEA. The CDR3 spans 12 residues. The CDR3: CSVVRQENEQFF. The CDR3 DNA sequence: TGCAGCGTTGTGAGGCAGGAGAATGAGCAGTTCTTC.

There are a few counts of this clonotype. The chain couples TRBV5-1 to TRBJ2-7; the match to TRBD1 covers 8 bases. Germline CDR1 reads SGHRS; CDR2 reads YFSETQ. The CDR3 runs to 15 residues. J was trimmed by 4 bases and V by 0 bases; bases with no gene match: 6. The CDR3 protein is CASSLVQGARYEQYF. DNA of the CDR3: TGCGCCAGCAGCTTGGTCCAGGGGGCGAGGTACGAGCAGTACTTC.

This clonotype turned up a few times. The rearrangement links TRBV29-1 to TRBJ2-1; 10 bases agree with TRBD1. The CDR3 is made up of 15 amino acids. Per the germline V gene, CDR1 is SQVTM and CDR2 is ANQGSEA. With V trimmed by 2 bases and J by 4 bases, 5 bases remained unmatched. The CDR3 sequence: CSVEFRDRGYNEQFF. CDR3 nucleotide sequence: TGCAGCGTTGAATTCCGGGACAGGGGTTACAATGAGCAGTTCTTC.

This clonotype appeared a few times. This chain joins TRBV4-1 and TRBJ2-7; 9 bases fit TRBD2. Germline V lookup: CDR1 MGHRA, CDR2 YSYEKL. The CDR3 loop spans 17 amino acids. Losses at the gene ends were 3 bases for V and 7 bases for J; bases not matched to a gene: 16. The chain's CDR3 is CASSHTPQAGGAKEQYF. The DNA of the CDR3 is TGCGCCAGCAGCCACACCCCCCAGGCGGGAGGGGCCAAAGAGCAGTACTTC.

The chain couples TRBV29-1 to TRBJ2-7; D tentatively reads TRBD1 or TRBD2 (5 bases each). V was pared by 2 bases and J by 3 bases, with 20 bases between. The CDR3 is 16 amino acids. Germline V lookup: CDR1 SQVTM, CDR2 ANQGSEA. The CDR3, as DNA: TGCAGCGTTGAATGGGACGAGGGGTCGTCGGGCTACGAGCAGTACTTC. Translation: CSVEWDEGSSGYEQYF.

In its sample, this clonotype was seen a few times. The chain links TRBV7-9 to TRBJ1-1, with D tentatively TRBD1 (5 bases). Trimming removed 1 base from V and 4 bases from J, with 10 bases in between. This CDR3 comprises 14 residues. The germline gives CDR1 SEHNR, CDR2 FQNEAQ (reference sequence). CDR3 bases: TGTGCCAGCAGCTTAGAGTCTGGGGGCACTGAAGCTTTCTTT. This gives the protein CASSLESGGTEAFF.

The rearrangement joins TRBV5-1 to TRBJ2-1; no definite D call. Germline V CDR1 and CDR2: SGHRS, YFSETQ. The CDR3 runs to 13 residues. The ends were cut back, 0 bases at V and 5 bases at J, with 6 bases in the middle. The CDR3 protein is CASSLDYDNEQFF. CDR3 DNA: TGCGCCAGCAGCTTGGACTACGACAATGAGCAGTTCTTC.

This clonotype appeared a few times. V is TRBV7-6 and J is TRBJ2-1; D is unresolved. Looked up from germline, CDR1 is SGHVS and CDR2 is FNYEAQ. This CDR3 contains 15 residues. Trimming took off 5 bases at V and 2 bases at J, with 13 bases between the two ends. The CDR3 reads CASSPPGETYNEQFF. The CDR3 nucleotides are TGTGCCAGCAGCCCCCCGGGCGAGACCTACAATGAGCAGTTCTTC.

This rearrangement joins TRBV12-3 or TRBV12-4 to TRBJ2-3; D unresolved. CDR3 length: 17 amino acids. V dropped 3 bases and J dropped 3 bases, with 19 bases sitting between them. The CDR3 region has the DNA TGTGCCAGCAGTTTCCTAGATGGGAATTTTGTAACAGATACGCAGTATTTT. It codes for CASSFLDGNFVTDTQYF.

This clonotype was seen more than once but under ten times. The V call is TRBV28, the J call TRBJ2-1; 10 nucleotides agree with TRBD2. V shed 6 bases, J shed 2 bases, and the junction held 7 bases outside the gene matches. Germline CDR1 MDHEN, CDR2 SYDVKM. This CDR3 has 16 amino acids. In nucleotides, the CDR3 is TGTGCCAGCAGGCTCGGACTAGCGGACCCCTACAATGAGCAGTTCTTC. It is translated as CASRLGLADPYNEQFF.

The rearrangement joins TRBV29-1 to TRBJ2-7, with 8 bases lining up with TRBD1. The CDR3 covers 13 residues. The germline V gene encodes CDR1 SQVTM and CDR2 ANQGSEA. V lost 3 bases and J lost 3; bases outside the gene matches: 4. CDR3 sequence: CSVEDRDRYEQYF. In DNA, the CDR3 is TGCAGCGTTGAGGACAGGGACCGCTACGAGCAGTACTTC.

This chain links TRBV29-1 with TRBJ2-5; perhaps TRBD1 as D (6 bases). CDR1 and CDR2 (germline): SQVTM, ANQGSEA. The germline V and J ends were trimmed by 0 bases and 4 bases, with 9 bases remaining between them. The CDR3 runs to 13 residues. DNA for the CDR3: TGCAGCGTTGAAGATCGAGGGGGAGAGACCCAGTACTTC. It codes for CSVEDRGGETQYF.

This clonotype has a handful of counts. This sequence joins TRBV9 and TRBJ2-5; TRBD2 is a possible D gene (6 bases). The CDR3 has 15 residues. The germline gives CDR1 SGDLS, CDR2 YYNGEE. The V and J ends lost 2 bases and 5 bases respectively, with 16 bases between them. The CDR3 DNA reads TGTGCCAGCAGCGTTCGGCGGGGCGGCATGGAGACCCAGTACTTC. Amino acid sequence: CASSVRRGGMETQYF.

This chain joins TRBV5-4 and TRBJ1-1; 7 bases fit TRBD1. Germline-derived CDR1 and CDR2 are SGHNT and YYREEE (reference sequence). CDR3 length: 20 residues. Trimming removed 0 bases from V and 0 bases from J; junction bases left unmatched: 17. The CDR3 is CASSLDRGHHHVDMNTEAFF. The CDR3 DNA is TGTGCCAGCAGCTTGGACAGGGGTCACCATCACGTTGACATGAACACTGAAGCTTTCTTT.

The chain couples TRBV20-1 to TRBJ1-2; the D is unclear. There are 16 residues in the CDR3. Per germline, CDR1 DFQATT and CDR2 SNEGSKA (reference sequence). The ends were cut back, 0 bases at V and 4 bases at J, with 18 bases in the middle. CDR3 amino acids: CSARDLSGNLGYGYTF. The CDR3 DNA follows: TGCAGTGCTAGAGATTTGTCCGGAAATCTTGGCTATGGCTACACCTTC.

The rearrangement links TRBV10-2 to TRBJ2-5; D might be TRBD1 (6 bases). The germline gives CDR1 WSHSY, CDR2 SAAADI. The CDR3 is 14 amino acids. V was trimmed by 5 bases and J by 5 bases, leaving 15 bases between them. CDR3 amino acids: CASSKDSLWETQYF. The CDR3 DNA sequence: TGCGCCAGCAGTAAGGACAGCCTTTGGGAGACCCAGTACTTC.

This clonotype was seen a few times. The chain couples TRBV7-3 to TRBJ2-1; 10 bases are a match to TRBD2. Germline loops: CDR1 SGHTA, CDR2 FQGTGA. The CDR3 consists of 15 residues. The ends lost 5 bases at V and 7 bases at J; junction bases unmatched: 8. The CDR3 nucleotides are TGTGCCAGCAGCCTGAGCGGGAGGGGAGGGAATGAGCAGTTCTTC. Translated, it gives CASSLSGRGGNEQFF.

This clonotype has more than one count but fewer than ten. The genes are TRBV7-3 and TRBJ2-3; D perhaps matches TRBD1 (6 bases). The V gene lost 2 bases and the J gene lost 1 base, with 19 bases spanning the gap. The CDR3 is 18 amino acids. The germline V gene encodes CDR1 SGHTA and CDR2 FQGTGA. The CDR3 protein is CASSLLPTGGWGTDTQYF. The CDR3 DNA reads TGTGCCAGCAGCTTACTCCCGACAGGTGGATGGGGCACAGATACGCAGTATTTT.

The chain carries TRBV4-1 and TRBJ2-7; maybe TRBD1 (5 bases). The CDR3 length is 15 residues. Germline V gene sequence: CDR1 MGHRA, CDR2 YSYEKL. Trimming left V 1 base short and J 2 bases short, with 12 bases between. The CDR3 is CASSQVGAATYEQYF. The CDR3, as DNA: TGCGCCAGCAGCCAAGTAGGGGCGGCGACCTACGAGCAGTACTTC.